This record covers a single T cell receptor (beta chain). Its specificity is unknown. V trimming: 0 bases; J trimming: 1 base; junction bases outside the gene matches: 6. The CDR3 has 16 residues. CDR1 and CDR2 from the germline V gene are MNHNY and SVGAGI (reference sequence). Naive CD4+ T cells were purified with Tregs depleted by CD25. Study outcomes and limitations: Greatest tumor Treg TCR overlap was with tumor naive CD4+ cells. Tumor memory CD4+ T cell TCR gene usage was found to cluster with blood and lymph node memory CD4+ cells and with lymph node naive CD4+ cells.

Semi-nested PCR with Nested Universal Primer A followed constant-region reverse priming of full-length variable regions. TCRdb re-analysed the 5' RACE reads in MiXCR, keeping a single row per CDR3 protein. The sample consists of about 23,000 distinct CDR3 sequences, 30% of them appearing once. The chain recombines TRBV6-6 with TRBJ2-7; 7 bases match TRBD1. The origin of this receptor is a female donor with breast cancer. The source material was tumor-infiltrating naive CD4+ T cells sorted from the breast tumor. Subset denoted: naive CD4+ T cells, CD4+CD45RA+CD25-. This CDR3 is CASSYSVRTGSYEQYF. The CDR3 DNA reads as TGTGCCAGCAGTTACTCAGTCCGGACAGGTTCCTACGAGCAGTACTTC.